The clone carrying this T cell receptor (beta chain) was recorded many times. The sample comes from a study of T-cell reconstitution after alpha-beta-depleted transplantation in children. V shed 0 bases and J shed 1 base, with 12 bases lying between them. The germline V gene encodes CDR1 DFQATT and CDR2 SNEGSKA (reference sequence). CDR3 length equals 15 residues. The authors prepared the TCRbeta library with unique molecular identifiers. TCRdb used MiXCR to reprocess the PCR reads, holding one entry per CDR3 protein. In the table there are about 370,000 distinct CDR3 sequences, approximately 20% of which are singletons.

This specimen consisted of PBMCs from the stem cell graft donor, obtained from the stem cell graft. The clonotype comes from a human donor who donated a stem cell graft to a child with acute myeloid leukemia. This chain connects TRBV20-1 to TRBJ1-1; D is undetermined. The CDR3 protein is CSARDPFTPNTEAFF. The CDR3 DNA reads as TGCAGTGCTAGAGATCCTTTCACCCCGAACACTGAAGCTTTCTTT.